The sequence of this T cell receptor beta chain was determined in a study of blood T cells in healthy people across ages. This clonotype was recorded only once. Its antigen is currently unknown. The CDR3 runs to 14 residues. Germline assignment: CDR1 MNHEY and CDR2 SMNVEV (reference sequence). Together with a sample-barcoded 5' primer, a J-beta primer mix was included in a second PCR lasting roughly 7 to 11 cycles. All cDNA molecules were each tagged by a template-switch adaptor with 12 random nucleotides. TCRdb re-analysed the 5' RACE reads in MiXCR, keeping a single row per CDR3 protein. The sample has 600,000 to 1,000,000 distinct CDR3 sequences; 58% are singletons. Study-wide points: As age increased, TCR beta diversity per million T cells fell in a roughly linear fashion. In long-lived donors, naive CD4+ cell counts and diversity exceeded those of aged donors.

Each donor supplied around 9.6 milliliters of peripheral blood. Sequencing was carried out using blood. The chain uses TRBV27 and TRBJ2-5, with 10 positions matching TRBD2. The J call may not be correct, given that the DNA end is closer to TRBJ2-7. This TCR came from a man aged 25 to 40 in good health. The CDR3 spells CASSGSGGVYEQYF. CDR3 DNA sequence: TGTGCCAGCAGTGGCAGCGGGGGGGTCTACGAGCAGTACTTC.